These T cell receptor beta chains were read from a single sample in a study of CD8+ T cells in alopecia areata. Only in-frame clones appear in the TCRdb table, and some are missing; sequencing was by immunoSEQ multiplex PCR. The data contain 60,000 to 85,000 clones, roughly 70% of them singletons. Material: CD8+ T cells sorted from blood, obtained at week 24, from a patient treated with tofacitinib. These receptors all stem from a human donor with alopecia areata. Each CDR3 is given with its conserved first and last residue. The D gene is left open where the match is weak. For some rows the clone size is stated as once, few or many, or as a class when expanded; others skip it.

v_call	clone_size	j_call	d_call	cdr3_nt	cdr3_aa
TRBV15	NA	TRBJ1-1	TRBD1	TGTGCCACCAGCAGCACAGGGGGGAACACTGAAGCTTTCTTT	CATSSTGGNTEAFF
TRBV27	NA	TRBJ2-7	TRBD1	TGTGCCAGCAGTCTCCTAGGGACAGGGGGTTGGGACGAGCAGTACTTC	CASSLLGTGGWDEQYF
TRBV4-3	NA	TRBJ2-7	TRBD1	TGCGCCAGCAGCCCCGGGACAGGGGTTTTGGAGGAGCAGTACTTC	CASSPGTGVLEEQYF
TRBV6-6	NA	TRBJ2-5	NA	TGTGCCAGCAGTCATAACAGGGTGGAGACCCAGTACTTC	CASSHNRVETQYF
TRBV7-2	once	TRBJ2-1	TRBD2	TGTGCCAGCAGCATACTAGCGGGAGGGCCTATAGCCTACAATGAGCAGTTCTTC	CASSILAGGPIAYNEQFF
TRBV9	NA	TRBJ1-3	NA	TGTGCCAGCAGCGTAGATTCAGCTTCGGGAAACACCATATATTTT	CASSVDSASGNTIYF
TRBV7-9	NA	TRBJ2-1	NA	TGTGCCAGCAGCTTAGGCGGATTATTCATAGAGCAGTTCTTC	CASSLGGLFIEQFF
TRBV28	few	TRBJ1-5	NA	TGTGCCAGCAGTTTATCGGCGACAGGCAATCAGCCCCAGCATTTT	CASSLSATGNQPQHF
TRBV9	once	TRBJ2-5	NA	TGTGCCAGCAGCGTAGGCGGAGCGATCCTCTCGGAGACCCAGTACTTC	CASSVGGAILSETQYF
TRBV23-1	NA	TRBJ2-5	TRBD1	TGCGCCAGCAGTCAGGGTCTACCAGGGGGCGGGCAAGAGACCCAGTACTTC	CASSQGLPGGGQETQYF
TRBV9	medium-sized	TRBJ2-1	TRBD2	TGTGCCAGCAGCGTAGGAAATGGCGGGAGCGTGAATGAGCAGTTCTTC	CASSVGNGGSVNEQFF
TRBV2	NA	TRBJ2-7	NA	TGTGCCAGCAGTGAAACACTCCACGAGCAGTACTTC	CASSETLHEQYF
TRBV9	NA	TRBJ2-5	NA	TGTGCCAGCAGCGTAGTTTGGGCAGCGGAGACCCAGTACTTC	CASSVVWAAETQYF
TRBV5-1	NA	TRBJ2-7	NA	TGCGCCAGCGGAGGGGGAGCCTACGAGCAGTACTTC	CASGGGAYEQYF
TRBV27	NA	TRBJ1-1	NA	TGTGCCAGCAGTTTATTGGGGGGTGAAGCTTTCTTT	CASSLLGGEAFF
TRBV10-3	few	TRBJ2-7	TRBD2	TGTGCCATCAGTGAGTCGACCCCCCTAGCGGGGAGCTACGAGCAGTACTTC	CAISESTPLAGSYEQYF
TRBV4-3	NA	TRBJ2-5	NA	TGCGCCAGCAGCCAAGTTATTGGGGCAGGGGAGACCCAGTACTTC	CASSQVIGAGETQYF
TRBV5-4	NA	TRBJ2-1	TRBD2	TGTGCCAGCAGCTTGAACTTCGCTCTAGCGGGGAATTACAATGAGCAGTTCTTC	CASSLNFALAGNYNEQFF
TRBV27	NA	TRBJ1-5	NA	TGTGCCAGCAGTCCGACGGTGGGATTAGGCAATCAGCCCCAGCATTTT	CASSPTVGLGNQPQHF
TRBV4-1	NA	TRBJ2-1	TRBD1	TGCGCCAGCAGCCAAGTGACAGGGGCTGAGCAGTTCTTC	CASSQVTGAEQFF
TRBV29-1	NA	TRBJ2-3	TRBD1	TGCAGCGTTGAAAGAGGGACAGGGGACGGCACAGATACGCAGTATTTT	CSVERGTGDGTDTQYF
TRBV7-3	NA	TRBJ2-1	NA	TGTGCCAGCAGCTTAACTAGTGATGAGCAGTTCTTC	CASSLTSDEQFF
TRBV5-6	NA	TRBJ2-7	NA	TGTGCCAGCAGCTTGGGACCGGCAACCTACGAGCAGTACTTC	CASSLGPATYEQYF
TRBV9	medium-sized	TRBJ2-1	TRBD1	TGTGCCAGCAGCCTCACCCGTGGGGACAGCTACAATGAGCAGTTCTTC	CASSLTRGDSYNEQFF